A single sample is the source of the 7 T cell receptor beta chains below, sequenced in a study of tissue T cells after allogeneic stem cell transplantation. Data came from immunoSEQ multiplex PCR; TCRdb stores just in-frame clones and leaves some out. Here the sample spans about 3,500 clones, roughly 53% being singletons. As for time point: mouse harvest day 14 after allogeneic transplant. Mouse grafts combined 10^7 T-cell-depleted bone marrow cells with 10^6 splenic CD5+ T cells. The sequencing input was gut tissue. Every receptor here comes from a female BALB/c mouse given C57BL/6 T cells with graft-versus-host disease after an allogeneic hematopoietic cell transplant.

On this clone: Gene names denote mouse genes. From the germline J gene comes the end of the CDR3, since the read stops 1 residue before it. The V gene is TRBV26, the J gene TRBJ2-7, with unresolved D. The CDR3 totals 12 residues. Germline lookup yields CDR1 KGHPV and CDR2 FQNQEV (reference sequence). Trimming removed 5 bases at V and 4 bases at J, with 9 bases between. The CDR3 here is CASSGDTYEQYF. CDR3 DNA, as far as it was read: TGTGCCAGCAGTGGAGACACTTATGAACAGTAC.

Points on this clone: Gene labels here are mouse ones. Coverage ceases 1 residue before the CDR3 finishes, and the germline J gene fills in the end. The chain recombines TRBV20 with TRBJ1-1, with D perhaps matching TRBD1 (5 bases). Germline-derived CDR1 and CDR2 are GFQATS and STVNSAI. The CDR3 is made up of 12 amino acids. Trimming took off 1 base at V and 7 bases at J, with 10 bases between the two ends. The CDR3 reads CGARVVDIEVFF. The sequenced CDR3 bases are TGTGGTGCTAGGGTTGTGGACATAGAAGTCTTC.

This clone was detected once. These gene names are mouse names. Coverage ceases 1 residue before the CDR3 finishes, and the germline J gene fills in the end. V usage is TRBV12-2 and J usage is TRBJ1-2; D is unclear. This CDR3 is 13 amino acids long. The V and J ends lost 0 bases and 0 bases respectively, with 4 bases between them. Germline CDR1 and CDR2: SGHLS and HYDKME. CDR3: CASSLQANSDYTF. The CDR3 bases that were read are TGTGCCAGCTCTCTCCAGGCAAACTCCGACTACACC.

This clone showed up just a few times. Gene names are the mouse ones. Read sequence stops 1 residue before the CDR3 end, and the germline J gene provides the missing end. The gene calls are TRBV23 and TRBJ1-4. The CDR3 runs 16 residues. CDR1 is KGHTA, CDR2 FQNQQP, per germline. The DNA read from the CDR3 is TGCTCCAGCAGTCAATCTGGGGGTTTTTCCAACGAAAGATTATTT. It is translated as CSSSQSGGFSNERLF. The full-length CDR3 reads as CSSSQSGGFSNERLFF.

A note on this clone: Gene names and germline match the mouse. CDR3 DNA (partial): TGTGCCAGCAGTTGGACAATTTCCAACGAAAGATTATTT. Its protein is CASSWTISNERLF. The whole CDR3 is CASSWTISNERLFF. The V gene is TRBV26, the J gene TRBJ1-4, with D maybe TRBD1 (5 bases). The DNA ends 1 residue before the CDR3 does, and the rest of the CDR3 is filled in from the germline J gene. The CDR3 length is 14 residues. Germline V gene data show CDR1 as KGHPV and CDR2 as FQNQEV (reference sequence). Trimming took off 5 bases at V and 0 bases at J, with 7 bases between the two ends.

Concerning this clone itself: Genes here carry mouse names. The read ends 1 residue shy of where the CDR3 ends; the end is completed using the germline J gene. The chain couples TRBV3 to TRBJ1-3; D gene ambiguous. The V gene lost 3 bases and the J gene lost 0 bases, with 6 bases spanning the gap. CDR3 size: 14 residues. The germline gives CDR1 SNHLY, CDR2 FYNGKV (reference sequence). Incomplete CDR3 DNA: TGTGCCAGCAGCTTCCGCCCTTCTGGAAATACGCTCTAT. Translated: CASSFRPSGNTLY. From start to end, the CDR3 is CASSFRPSGNTLYF.

Concerning this clone: Genes and germline come from the mouse. The missing CDR3 end, 1 residue past where the read stops, is filled in from the germline J gene. The chain joins TRBV2 to TRBJ2-2; D is unresolved. The V and J ends lost 1 base and 0 bases respectively, with 3 bases between them. This CDR3 contains 14 residues. The germline gives CDR1 LGHNA, CDR2 YSYQKL. CDR3 DNA, as far as it was read: TGTGCCAGCAGCCAAGCAGCAAACACCGGGCAGCTCTAC. It specifies CASSQAANTGQLY. The entire CDR3 is CASSQAANTGQLYF.